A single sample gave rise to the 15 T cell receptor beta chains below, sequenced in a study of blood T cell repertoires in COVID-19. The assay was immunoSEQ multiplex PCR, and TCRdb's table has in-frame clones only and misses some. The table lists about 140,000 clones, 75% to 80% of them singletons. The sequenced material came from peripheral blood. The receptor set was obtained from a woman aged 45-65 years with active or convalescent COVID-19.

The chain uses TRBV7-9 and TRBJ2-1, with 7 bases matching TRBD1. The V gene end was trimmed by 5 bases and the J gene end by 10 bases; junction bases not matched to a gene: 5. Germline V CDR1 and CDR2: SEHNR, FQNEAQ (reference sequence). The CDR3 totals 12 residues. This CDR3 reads CASSETGDEQFF. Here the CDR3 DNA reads TGTGCCAGCAGCGAAACAGGGGACGAGCAGTTCTTC.

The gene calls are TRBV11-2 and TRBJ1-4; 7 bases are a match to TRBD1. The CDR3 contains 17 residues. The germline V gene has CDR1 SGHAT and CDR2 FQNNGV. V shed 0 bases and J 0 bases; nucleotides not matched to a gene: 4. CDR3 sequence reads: CASSLEGTAATNEKLFF. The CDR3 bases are TGTGCCAGCAGCTTAGAGGGGACAGCCGCAACTAATGAAAAACTGTTTTTT.

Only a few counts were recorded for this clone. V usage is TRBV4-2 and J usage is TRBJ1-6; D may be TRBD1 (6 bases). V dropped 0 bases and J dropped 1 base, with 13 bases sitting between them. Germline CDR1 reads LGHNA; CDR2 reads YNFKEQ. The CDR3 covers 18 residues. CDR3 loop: CASSQEVVGGSYNSPLHF. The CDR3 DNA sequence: TGTGCCAGCAGCCAAGAGGTGGTAGGGGGTTCCTATAATTCACCCCTCCACTTT.

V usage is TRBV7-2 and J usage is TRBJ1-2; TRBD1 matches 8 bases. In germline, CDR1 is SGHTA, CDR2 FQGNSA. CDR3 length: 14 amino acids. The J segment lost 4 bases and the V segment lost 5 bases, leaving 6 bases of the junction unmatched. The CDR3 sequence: CASSDYRGTYGYTF. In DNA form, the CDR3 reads TGTGCCAGCAGCGACTACAGGGGGACCTATGGCTACACCTTC.

CDR3 DNA: TGTGCCAGCAGTGATACCGGGACAGTACAAGAGACCCAGTACTTC. It specifies CASSDTGTVQETQYF. The chain is built from TRBV6-2 or TRBV6-3 and TRBJ2-5; 7 bases align to TRBD1. Germline V gene data show CDR1 as MNHEY and CDR2 as SVGEGT. After removal of 5 bases from V and 2 bases from J, the junction contained 8 bases not matched to a gene. The CDR3 runs 15 residues.

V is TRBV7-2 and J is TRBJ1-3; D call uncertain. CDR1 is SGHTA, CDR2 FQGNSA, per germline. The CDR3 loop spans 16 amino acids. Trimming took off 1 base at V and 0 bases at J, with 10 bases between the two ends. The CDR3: CASSLGRLSSGNTIYF. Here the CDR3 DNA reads TGTGCCAGCAGCTTAGGGAGGTTAAGCTCTGGAAACACCATATATTTT. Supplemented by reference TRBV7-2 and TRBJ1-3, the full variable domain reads GAGVSQSPSNKVTEKGKDVELRCDPISGHTALYWYRQSLGQGLEFLIYFQGNSAPDKSGLPSDRFSAERTGGSVSTLTIQRTQQEDSAVYLCASSLGRLSSGNTIYFGEGSWLTVV.

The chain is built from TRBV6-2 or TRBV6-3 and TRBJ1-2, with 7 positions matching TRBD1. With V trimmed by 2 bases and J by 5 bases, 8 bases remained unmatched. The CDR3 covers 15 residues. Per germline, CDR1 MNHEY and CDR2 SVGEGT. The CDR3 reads CASSYRGQAGYGYTF. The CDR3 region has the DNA TGTGCCAGCAGTTACCGTGGACAGGCTGGGTATGGCTACACCTTC.

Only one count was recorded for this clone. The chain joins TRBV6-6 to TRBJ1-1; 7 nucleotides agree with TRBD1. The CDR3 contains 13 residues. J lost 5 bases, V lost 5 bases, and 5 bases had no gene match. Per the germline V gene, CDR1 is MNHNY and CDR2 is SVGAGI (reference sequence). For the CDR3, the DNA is TGTGCCAGCAGTCCACCGACAGGGACTGAAGCTTTCTTT. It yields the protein CASSPPTGTEAFF.

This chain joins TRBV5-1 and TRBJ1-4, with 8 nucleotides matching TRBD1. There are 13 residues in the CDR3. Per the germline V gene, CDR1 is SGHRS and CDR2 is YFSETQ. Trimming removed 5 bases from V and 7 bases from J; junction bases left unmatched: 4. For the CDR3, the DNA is TGCGCCAGCAGTCAGGGGGCGGGTGAAAAACTGTTTTTT. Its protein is CASSQGAGEKLFF.

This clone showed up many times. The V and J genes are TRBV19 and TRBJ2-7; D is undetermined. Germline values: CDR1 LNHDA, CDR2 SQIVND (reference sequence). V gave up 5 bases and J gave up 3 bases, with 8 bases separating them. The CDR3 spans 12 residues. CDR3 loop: CASSGLHYEQYF. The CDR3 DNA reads TGTGCCAGTAGTGGGCTGCACTACGAGCAGTACTTC.

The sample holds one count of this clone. As DNA, the CDR3 is TGTGCCAGCAGTGGACAGGGGGCGGGGGAGCAGTTCTTC. This encodes CASSGQGAGEQFF. This rearrangement joins TRBV2 to TRBJ2-1, with TRBD1 identical over 10 bases. This CDR3 spans 13 amino acids. Unmatched junction bases numbered 4, after V lost 4 bases and J lost 10 bases. The V gene's germline CDR1 is SNHLY and CDR2 FYNNEI.

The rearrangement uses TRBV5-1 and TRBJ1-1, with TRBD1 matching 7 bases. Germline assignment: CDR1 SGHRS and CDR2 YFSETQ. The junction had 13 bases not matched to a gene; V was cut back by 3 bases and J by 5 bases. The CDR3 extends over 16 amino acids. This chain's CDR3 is CASSSGPGQIRTEAFF. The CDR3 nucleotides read TGCGCCAGCAGCTCAGGGCCGGGACAGATAAGAACTGAAGCTTTCTTT. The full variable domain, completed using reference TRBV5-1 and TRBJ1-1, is KAGVTQTPRYLIKTRGQQVTLSCSPISGHRSVSWYQQTPGQGLQFLFEYFSETQRNKGNFPGRFSGRQFSNSRSEMNVSTLELGDSALYLCASSSGPGQIRTEAFFGQGTRLTVV.

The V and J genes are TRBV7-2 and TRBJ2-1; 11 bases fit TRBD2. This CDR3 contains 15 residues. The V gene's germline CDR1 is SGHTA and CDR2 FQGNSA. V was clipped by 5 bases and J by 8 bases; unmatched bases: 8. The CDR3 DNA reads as TGTGCCAGCAGCCGTAGCGGGAGGGCCTCCTATGAGCAGTTCTTC. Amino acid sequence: CASSRSGRASYEQFF.

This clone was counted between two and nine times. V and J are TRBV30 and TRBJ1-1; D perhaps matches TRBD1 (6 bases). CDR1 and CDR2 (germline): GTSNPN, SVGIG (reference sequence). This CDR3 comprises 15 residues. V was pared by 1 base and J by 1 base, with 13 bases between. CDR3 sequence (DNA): TGTGCCTGGAGTGCCCAGGGGTACGCGAACACTGAAGCTTTCTTT. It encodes CAWSAQGYANTEAFF.

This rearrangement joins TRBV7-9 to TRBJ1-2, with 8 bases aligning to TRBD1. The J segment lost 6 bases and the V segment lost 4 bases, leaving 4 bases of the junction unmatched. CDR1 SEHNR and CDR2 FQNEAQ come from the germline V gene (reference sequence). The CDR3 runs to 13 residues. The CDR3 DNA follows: TGTGCCAGCAGCTCGCAGGGGGCCCATGGCTACACCTTC. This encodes CASSSQGAHGYTF. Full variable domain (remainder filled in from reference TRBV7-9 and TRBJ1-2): DTGVSQNPRHKITKRGQNVTFRCDPISEHNRLYWYRQTLGQGPEFLTYFQNEAQLEKSRLLSDRFSAERPKGSFSTLEIQRTEQGDSAMYLCASSSQGAHGYTFGSGTRLTVV.